This T cell receptor beta chain originates from a study of identical twins listed by TCRdb under 2016. A note on the overall study: To test whether fetal clonotypes persist, this study deep-sequenced TCR alpha and beta repertoires from monozygotic twins, from unrelated adults of various ages, and from cord blood. To rule out contamination, replicate twin experiments were performed at different times with different library preparation protocols. What the study reported, not specific to this receptor: Excess twin sharing in beta out-of-frame sequences was weaker because fewer shared sequences lowered the signal-to-noise ratio. Recombination models systematically underestimated out-of-frame TCR alpha sharing in monozygotic twins but agreed with sharing between unrelated individuals. Compared with coincidental sharing between unrelated individuals, an excess of low generation-probability sequences was observed among out-of-frame TCR alpha sequences shared between twins. Abundant cord blood beta clonotypes carried fewer insertions; young adult naive repertoires showed a weaker similar trend, while memory repertoires showed none. Because the same donors could not be followed over many years, the conclusions depended on cross-sectional statistical analysis. Invariant T cells such as MAIT and iNKT could partly confound zero-insertion analyses, although diverse VJ usage argued against such confounding for most clonotypes.

The library was obtained by 5' RACE. The instrument given in TCRdb is Illumina HiSeq 2000. Template switching added a universal primer binding site, and the final cDNA carried a unique molecular identifier that allowed TCR cDNA molecules to be counted accurately. First-strand cDNA for TCR alpha and beta chains was synthesized from specific primers in the conserved constant-segment region. To control for contamination, every cDNA library carried two barcodes: a SMART-Mk sample barcode plus Illumina barcodes. Two successive PCR steps introduced TruSeq adapter sequences along with Illumina sample barcodes. The TCR alpha and beta cDNA libraries were sequenced on the Illumina HiSeq platform using custom primers. The source study handled its data this way. Raw reads were processed with MiGEC to extract unique molecular identifiers, and MiXCR was used to determine CDR3 positions. For each individual, recombination models were inferred using an EM algorithm with the repgenHMM and IGoR tools. Shared clonotypes were analyzed with the tcR package in R, and sharing was normalized by the product of cloneset sizes. To study raw recombination free of thymic and clonal selection effects, out-of-frame nonproductive sequences were analyzed. The raw public reads went through TCRdb reprocessing: fastp at Q25, MiXCR clone calling, in-frame beta chains kept. Here each entry gathers all rows of one CDR3 protein and keeps the most common genes and DNA. The V and J calls shown here were made by TCRdb, not taken from the authors' results. The sample contains roughly 290,000 distinct CDR3 sequences, around 9.7% of them found a single time. The top ten hold roughly 7% of the sample.

There are many counts of this clonotype. The clone's antigen remains unknown. The record has no base qualities; no much larger clone is one base away. All donors were healthy Caucasians. Three pairs of female monozygotic twins, all aged roughly 18 to 29 years, were included in the twin cohort. Positive isolation kits from Invitrogen were used to isolate the CD4+ and CD8+ T cell populations. The CDR3 contains 18 residues, cysteine and phenylalanine counted. This entry keeps only the CDR3 DNA: 54 bases, framed from base 1. At the junction V is shortened by 3 bases and J by 7 bases; bases outside the gene matches: 15. The germline V gene supplies CDR1 KGHDR and CDR2 SFDVKD. This same sample was also part of a study on yellow fever vaccine responses in identical twins. As the second publication notes: According to the authors, the vaccine-induced T cell response in identical twins seemed to be partly convergent and partly specific to each individual. The study precisely tracked vaccine-responding T cell clones in identical twins.

Sequencing was carried out using CD8+ T cells sorted from blood. The receptor was derived from a woman under 30 in good health. The chain uses TRBV24-1 and TRBJ2-1; 9 nucleotides in the junction match TRBD2. This receptor has the CDR3 CATSDQRPGREGLNEQFF. Here is the DNA: TGTGCCACCAGTGATCAACGACCGGGGCGGGAGGGCCTGAATGAGCAGTTCTTC.